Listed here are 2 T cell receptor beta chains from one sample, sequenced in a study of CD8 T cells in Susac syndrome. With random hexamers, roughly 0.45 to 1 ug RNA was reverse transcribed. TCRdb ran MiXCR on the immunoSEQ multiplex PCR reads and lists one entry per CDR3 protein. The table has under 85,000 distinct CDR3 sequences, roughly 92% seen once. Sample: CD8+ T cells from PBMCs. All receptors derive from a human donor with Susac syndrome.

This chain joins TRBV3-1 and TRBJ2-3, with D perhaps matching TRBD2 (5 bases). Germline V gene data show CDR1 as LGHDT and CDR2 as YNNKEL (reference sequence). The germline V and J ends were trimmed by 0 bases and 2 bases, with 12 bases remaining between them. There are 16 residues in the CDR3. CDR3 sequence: CASSQESSGDTDTQYF. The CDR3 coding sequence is TGTGCCAGCAGCCAAGAATCCAGCGGAGACACAGATACGCAGTATTTT.

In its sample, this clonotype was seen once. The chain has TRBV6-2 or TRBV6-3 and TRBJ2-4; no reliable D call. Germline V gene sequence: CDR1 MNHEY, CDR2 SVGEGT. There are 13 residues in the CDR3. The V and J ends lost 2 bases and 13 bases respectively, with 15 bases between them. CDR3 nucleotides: TGTGCCAGCAGTTACATAAGTTCTGGTGCGCAGTACTTC. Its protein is CASSYISSGAQYF.